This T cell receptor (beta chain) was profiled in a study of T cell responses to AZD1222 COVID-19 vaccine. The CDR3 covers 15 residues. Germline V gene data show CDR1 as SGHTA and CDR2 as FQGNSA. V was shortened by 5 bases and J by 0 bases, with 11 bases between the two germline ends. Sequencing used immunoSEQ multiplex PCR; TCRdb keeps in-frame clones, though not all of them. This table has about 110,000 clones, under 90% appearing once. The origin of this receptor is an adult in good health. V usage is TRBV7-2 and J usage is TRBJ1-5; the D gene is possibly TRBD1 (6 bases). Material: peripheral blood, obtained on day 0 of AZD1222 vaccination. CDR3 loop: CASSRTAYSNQPQHF. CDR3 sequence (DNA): TGTGCCAGCAGCCGGACAGCTTATAGCAATCAGCCCCAGCATTTT. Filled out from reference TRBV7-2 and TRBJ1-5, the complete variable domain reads GAGVSQSPSNKVTEKGKDVELRCDPISGHTALYWYRQSLGQGLEFLIYFQGNSAPDKSGLPSDRFSAERTGGSVSTLTIQRTQQEDSAVYLCASSRTAYSNQPQHFGDGTRLSIL.